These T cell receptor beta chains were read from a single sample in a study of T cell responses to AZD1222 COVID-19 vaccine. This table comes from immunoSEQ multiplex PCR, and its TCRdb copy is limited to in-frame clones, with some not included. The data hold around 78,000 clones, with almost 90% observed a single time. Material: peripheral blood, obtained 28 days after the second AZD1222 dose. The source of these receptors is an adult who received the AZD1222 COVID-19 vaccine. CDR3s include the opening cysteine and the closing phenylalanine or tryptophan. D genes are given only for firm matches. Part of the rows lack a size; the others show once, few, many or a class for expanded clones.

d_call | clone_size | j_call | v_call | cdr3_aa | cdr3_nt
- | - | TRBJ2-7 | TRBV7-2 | CASSLEGRPSGQYF | TGTGCCAGCAGCTTAGAAGGCAGGCCCAGCGGGCAGTACTTC
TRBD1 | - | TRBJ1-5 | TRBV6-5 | CASSSDRGNQPQHF | TGTGCCAGCAGTTCGGACAGGGGCAATCAGCCCCAGCATTTT
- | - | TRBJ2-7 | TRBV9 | CASSVASRDRVYSSYEQYF | TGTGCCAGCAGCGTAGCCTCCCGTGACAGAGTATACAGCTCCTACGAGCAGTACTTC
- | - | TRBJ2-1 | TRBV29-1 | CSSRGVYNEQFF | TGCAGCTCCCGGGGAGTCTACAATGAGCAGTTCTTC
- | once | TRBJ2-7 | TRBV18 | CASSPPSNSYEQYF | TGTGCCAGCTCACCACCGTCGAATTCCTACGAGCAGTACTTC
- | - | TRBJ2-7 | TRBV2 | CASIKGGTPYEQYF | TGTGCCAGCATCAAAGGAGGGACCCCCTACGAGCAGTACTTC
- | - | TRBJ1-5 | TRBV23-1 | CLAGGREQPQHF | TGCCTTGCAGGCGGGCGAGAGCAGCCCCAGCATTTT
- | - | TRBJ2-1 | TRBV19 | CASSILPGGSYNEQFF | TGTGCCAGTAGTATTCTCCCCGGGGGATCCTACAATGAGCAGTTCTTC
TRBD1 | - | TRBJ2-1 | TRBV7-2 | CASSFDRGAREQFF | TGTGCCAGCAGCTTCGACAGGGGTGCTCGGGAGCAGTTCTTC
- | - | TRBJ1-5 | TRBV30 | CAWSGDSNQPQHF | TGTGCCTGGAGTGGAGATAGCAATCAGCCCCAGCATTTT
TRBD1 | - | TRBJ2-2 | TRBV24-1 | CATSKPGTGGPGELFF | TGTGCCACCAGTAAGCCCGGGACAGGGGGCCCCGGGGAGCTGTTTTTT
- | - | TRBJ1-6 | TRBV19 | CASSVTDSPLHF | TGTGCCAGTAGTGTGACCGATTCACCCCTCCACTTT
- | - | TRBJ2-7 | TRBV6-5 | CASSTPENGDEQYF | TGTGCCAGCAGTACACCTGAGAATGGCGACGAGCAGTACTTC
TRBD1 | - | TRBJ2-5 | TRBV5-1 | CASSGGTGQENQYF | TGCGCCAGCAGCGGGGGGACAGGTCAAGAGAACCAGTACTTC
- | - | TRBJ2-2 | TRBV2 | CASSSGPLAGELFF | TGTGCCAGCAGTTCGGGACCCCTTGCCGGGGAGCTGTTTTTT
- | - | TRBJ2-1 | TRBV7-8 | CASSPSGEQFF | TGTGCCAGCAGCCCAAGCGGGGAGCAGTTCTTC
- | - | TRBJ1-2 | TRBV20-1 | CSVGRAAGYTF | TGCAGTGTGGGTCGGGCGGCTGGCTACACCTTC
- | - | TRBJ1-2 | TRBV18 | CASSPIGGSGYTF | TGTGCCAGCTCACCCATCGGGGGCAGTGGCTACACCTTC
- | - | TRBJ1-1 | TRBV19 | CASSIARNTEAFF | TGTGCCAGTAGTATAGCCAGGAACACTGAAGCTTTCTTT
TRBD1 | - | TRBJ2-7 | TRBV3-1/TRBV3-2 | CASSRTGGRPGTRVIHLYEQYF | TGTGCCAGCAGCCGGACAGGCGGGCGCCCGGGGACCCGGGTCATTCATTTATACGAGCAGTACTTC
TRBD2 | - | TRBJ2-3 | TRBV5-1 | CASSSPLAASTDTQYF | TGCGCCAGCAGCTCCCCCCTAGCGGCTAGCACAGATACGCAGTATTTT
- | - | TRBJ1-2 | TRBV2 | CASSDAVSSGYTF | TGTGCCAGCAGCGACGCGGTTTCCAGTGGCTACACCTTC
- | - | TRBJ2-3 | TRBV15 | CATSSWAEDTQYF | TGTGCCACCAGTAGTTGGGCGGAAGATACGCAGTATTTT
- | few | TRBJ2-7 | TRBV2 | CASSPRTKGYYEQYF | TGTGCCAGCAGCCCACGGACCAAGGGGTACTACGAGCAGTACTTC
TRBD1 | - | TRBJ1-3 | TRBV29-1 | CSVEQGAGNTIYF | TGCAGCGTTGAACAGGGGGCCGGAAACACCATATATTTT
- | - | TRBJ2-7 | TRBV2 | CASNHGGPYEQYF | TGTGCCAGCAACCACGGGGGGCCCTACGAGCAGTACTTC
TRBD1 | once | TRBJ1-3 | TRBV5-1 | CASWTGRAGNTIYF | TGCGCCAGCTGGACAGGGAGGGCTGGAAACACCATATATTTT
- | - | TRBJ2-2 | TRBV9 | CASSVQESTNTGELFF | TGTGCCAGCAGCGTACAGGAGTCCACGAACACCGGGGAGCTGTTTTTT
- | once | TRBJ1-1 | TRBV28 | CASSFGPTEAFF | TGTGCCAGCAGCTTCGGCCCCACTGAAGCTTTCTTT
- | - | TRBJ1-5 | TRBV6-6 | CASSPTLGQNDNQPQHF | TGTGCCAGCAGTCCTACCTTAGGGCAAAACGACAATCAGCCCCAGCATTTT
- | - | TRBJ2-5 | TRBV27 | CASRGDIQETQYF | TGTGCCAGCAGGGGGGACATCCAAGAGACCCAGTACTTC
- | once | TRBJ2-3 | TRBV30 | CAWSSGTTSSTDTQYF | TGTGCCTGGAGTTCGGGGACCACTTCTAGCACAGATACGCAGTATTTT
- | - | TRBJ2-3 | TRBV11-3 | CASSTDSTDTQYF | TGTGCCAGCAGCACTGACAGCACAGATACGCAGTATTTT
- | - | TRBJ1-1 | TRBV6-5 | CASSYSAVNTEAFF | TGTGCCAGCAGTTACTCGGCCGTGAACACTGAAGCTTTCTTT
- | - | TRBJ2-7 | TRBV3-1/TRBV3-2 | CASSPTGTRSF | TGTGCCAGCAGCCCGACCGGGACCAGGAGCTTC
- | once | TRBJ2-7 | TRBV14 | CASSPYLENYEQYF | TGTGCCAGCAGCCCCTACTTGGAGAACTACGAGCAGTACTTC
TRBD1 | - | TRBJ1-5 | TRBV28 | CASSTTGLSNQPQHF | TGTGCCAGCAGTACGACAGGGCTTAGCAATCAGCCCCAGCATTTT
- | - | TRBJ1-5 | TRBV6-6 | CASSLGGKQPQHF | TGTGCCAGCAGCCTAGGGGGGAAACAGCCCCAGCATTTT
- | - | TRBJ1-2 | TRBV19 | CASSTGYGYTF | TGTGCCAGTAGTACGGGGTATGGCTACACCTTC
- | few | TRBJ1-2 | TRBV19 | CASSPTAPYGYTF | TGTGCCAGCTCCCCGACCGCACCCTATGGCTACACCTTC
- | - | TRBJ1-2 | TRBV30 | CAWIPSWSSYGYTF | TGTGCCTGGATCCCGTCTTGGTCGTCGTATGGCTACACCTTC
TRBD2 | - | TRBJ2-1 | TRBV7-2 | CASSAPGTSGGNEQFF | TGTGCCAGCAGCGCCCCCGGGACTAGCGGGGGGAATGAGCAGTTCTTC
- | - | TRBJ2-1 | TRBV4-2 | CASSQDSPPGWAEQFF | TGTGCCAGCAGCCAAGATTCCCCACCCGGGTGGGCTGAGCAGTTCTTC
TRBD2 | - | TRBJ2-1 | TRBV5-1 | CASSGLAGGQENNEQFF | TGCGCCAGCAGCGGGCTAGCGGGGGGCCAGGAGAACAATGAGCAGTTCTTC
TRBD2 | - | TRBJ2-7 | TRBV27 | CASSLSYGQPGLAGEQYF | TGTGCCAGCAGTTTATCCTACGGACAGCCGGGACTAGCCGGCGAGCAGTACTTC
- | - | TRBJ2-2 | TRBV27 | CASSFPTGELFF | TGTGCCAGCAGTTTCCCTACCGGGGAGCTGTTTTTT
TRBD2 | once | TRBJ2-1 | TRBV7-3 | CASSLRRGGLDEQFF | TGTGCCAGCAGTCTCCGGCGGGGGGGCCTGGATGAGCAGTTCTTC
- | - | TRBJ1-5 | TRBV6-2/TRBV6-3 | CASSYGIRRGGNQPQHF | TGTGCCAGCAGTTACGGTATTCGACGGGGAGGCAATCAGCCCCAGCATTTT
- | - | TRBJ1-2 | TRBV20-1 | CSAKRAYGYTF | TGCAGTGCTAAAAGGGCTTATGGCTACACCTTC
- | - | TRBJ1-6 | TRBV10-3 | CAITSGKDNSPLHF | TGTGCCATCACCAGCGGTAAGGACAATTCACCCCTCCACTTT
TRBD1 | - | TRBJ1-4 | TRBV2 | CASRVGTGREKLFF | TGTGCCAGCAGGGTCGGGACAGGAAGGGAAAAACTGTTTTTT
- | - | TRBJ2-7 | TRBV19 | CASSTGPANFYEQYF | TGTGCCAGTAGTACAGGGCCAGCGAATTTCTACGAGCAGTACTTC
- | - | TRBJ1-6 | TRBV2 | CASSPESPLHF | TGTGCCAGCAGCCCCGAATCACCCCTCCACTTT
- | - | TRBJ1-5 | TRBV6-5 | CASSIVLNQPQHF | TGTGCCAGCAGTATCGTACTGAATCAGCCCCAGCATTTT